This T cell receptor beta chain was recorded in a study of molecular identifiers for immune sequencing clone quantification. V lost 5 bases and J lost 6; bases outside the gene matches: 6. The CDR3 has 13 amino acids. Looked up from germline, CDR1 is SEHNR and CDR2 is FQNEAQ (reference sequence). This clonotype appeared many times. The antigen remains unidentified. Bulk libraries came from a prior protocol with listed TCR primers. TCRdb itself ran the PCR reads through MiXCR, one entry per CDR3 protein. The data contain 40,000 or so distinct CDR3 sequences, roughly 19% of them singletons. General study points: Clones above 20 RNA copies held over 99% of effector molecules, under 1% in naive cells. Sizes of clones that are highly expanded could be underestimated (if identical TCR molecules share a barcode).

For naive CD8 T cells, sorting used the CD8+CD4-CCR7+CD45RA+ phenotype. This sequence was found in a human donor in good health. Some libraries in this study had Jurkat cell RNA spiked in. The chain uses TRBV7-9 and TRBJ1-1; TRBD1 matches at 7 bases. Sequencing used naive CD8+ T cells from blood, with Jurkat cell RNA spiked in. Subset here: FACS-sorted CD8+CD4-CCR7+CD45RA+ naive T cells. The CDR3 loop reads CASSRQGTAEAFF. In DNA, the CDR3 is TGTGCCAGCAGCCGACAGGGTACGGCTGAAGCTTTCTTT.